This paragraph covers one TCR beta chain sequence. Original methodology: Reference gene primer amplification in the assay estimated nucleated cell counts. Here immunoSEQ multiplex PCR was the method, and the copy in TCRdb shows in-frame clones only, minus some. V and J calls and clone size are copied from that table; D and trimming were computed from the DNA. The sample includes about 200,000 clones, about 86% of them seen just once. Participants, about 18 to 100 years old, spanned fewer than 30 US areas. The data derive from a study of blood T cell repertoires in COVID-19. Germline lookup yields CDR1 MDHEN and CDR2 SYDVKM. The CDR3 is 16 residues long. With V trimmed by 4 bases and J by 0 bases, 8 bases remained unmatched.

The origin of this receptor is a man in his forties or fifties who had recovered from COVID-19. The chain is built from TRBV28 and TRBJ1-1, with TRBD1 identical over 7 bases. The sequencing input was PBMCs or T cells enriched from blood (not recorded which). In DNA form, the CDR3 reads TGTGCCAGCAGTTACCCAGGACAGGTTATGAACACTGAAGCTTTCTTT. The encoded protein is CASSYPGQVMNTEAFF.